This is a list of T cell receptor beta chains from one sample in a study of T-cell memory formation after mild COVID-19. TCRdb reprocessed the 5' RACE reads via MiXCR and lists one record per CDR3 protein. This table holds a few hundred thousand distinct CDR3 sequences, around 30% found once. The source material was PBMCs or a T cell subset sorted from them (not recorded which). These receptors were obtained from an adult woman who had mild COVID-19 (a few samples of this study predate the infection). Cell type and time point are not known. The CDR3 runs from the conserved cysteine through the conserved F or W. Each record gives: clone size, J gene, V gene, D gene, CDR3 protein, CDR3 DNA. A D gene is named only where the DNA matches it firmly. Part of the rows lack a size; the others show once, few, many or a class for expanded clones.

clone size: -
J gene: TRBJ2-7
V gene: TRBV18
D gene: -
CDR3 protein: CASSPTVYFYEQYF
CDR3 DNA: TGTGCCAGCTCACCGACAGTATACTTCTACGAGCAGTACTTC

clone size: -
J gene: TRBJ1-1
V gene: TRBV30
D gene: TRBD1
CDR3 protein: CAWRDRGTEAFF
CDR3 DNA: TGTGCCTGGAGGGACAGGGGGACTGAAGCTTTCTTT

clone size: few
J gene: TRBJ2-6
V gene: TRBV15
D gene: -
CDR3 protein: CATSRDLGTGANVLTF
CDR3 DNA: -

clone size: few
J gene: TRBJ2-2
V gene: TRBV7-2
D gene: -
CDR3 protein: CASSYWRTGELFF
CDR3 DNA: TGTGCCAGCAGCTATTGGCGCACCGGGGAGCTGTTTTTT

clone size: -
J gene: TRBJ2-5
V gene: TRBV18
D gene: -
CDR3 protein: CASSPVGIQETQYF
CDR3 DNA: TGTGCCAGCTCACCAGTCGGAATCCAAGAGACCCAGTACTTC

clone size: -
J gene: TRBJ2-5
V gene: TRBV4-1
D gene: TRBD2
CDR3 protein: CASSQERGGGAVEETQYF
CDR3 DNA: TGCGCCAGCAGCCAAGAACGGGGCGGGGGGGCCGTAGAGGAGACCCAGTACTTC

clone size: few
J gene: TRBJ1-2
V gene: TRBV19
D gene: -
CDR3 protein: CASSIGQGLQNYGYTF
CDR3 DNA: TGTGCCAGTAGTATCGGGCAGGGCCTCCAGAACTATGGCTACACCTTC

clone size: -
J gene: TRBJ2-1
V gene: TRBV20-1
D gene: TRBD1
CDR3 protein: CSARGLGQGSYNEQFF
CDR3 DNA: TGCAGTGCTAGGGGACTGGGACAGGGGTCTTACAATGAGCAGTTCTTC

clone size: many
J gene: TRBJ2-7
V gene: TRBV5-1
D gene: TRBD1
CDR3 protein: CASSLGGQGAPLYEQYF
CDR3 DNA: TGCGCCAGCAGCTTGGGGGGACAGGGGGCCCCCCTCTACGAGCAGTACTTC

clone size: -
J gene: TRBJ2-7
V gene: TRBV20-1
D gene: -
CDR3 protein: CSASFRHSEQYF
CDR3 DNA: TGCAGTGCTAGTTTCAGACATAGCGAGCAGTACTTC

clone size: many
J gene: TRBJ2-7
V gene: TRBV13
D gene: TRBD2
CDR3 protein: CASSSGPGTSSYEQYF
CDR3 DNA: TGTGCCAGCAGCTCAGGCCCGGGGACTAGCTCCTACGAGCAGTACTTC

clone size: -
J gene: TRBJ2-1
V gene: TRBV9
D gene: -
CDR3 protein: CASSVEGGGATSNEQFF
CDR3 DNA: TGTGCCAGCAGCGTAGAGGGAGGGGGGGCCACGTCCAATGAGCAGTTCTTC

clone size: -
J gene: TRBJ2-1
V gene: TRBV5-6
D gene: TRBD2
CDR3 protein: CASSSTGTKQFF
CDR3 DNA: TGTGCCAGCAGCTCCACCGGGACTAAGCAGTTCTTC

clone size: few
J gene: TRBJ2-3
V gene: TRBV7-2
D gene: -
CDR3 protein: CASSLSITSTDTQYF
CDR3 DNA: TGTGCCAGCAGCTTAAGTATCACTAGCACAGATACGCAGTATTTT

clone size: -
J gene: TRBJ2-5
V gene: TRBV11-3
D gene: -
CDR3 protein: CASSKTQGRETQYF
CDR3 DNA: TGTGCCAGCAGTAAAACGCAGGGTCGGGAGACCCAGTACTTC

clone size: few
J gene: TRBJ1-2
V gene: TRBV2
D gene: -
CDR3 protein: CASSREVIYGYTF
CDR3 DNA: TGTGCCAGCAGCAGAGAGGTAATCTATGGCTACACCTTC

clone size: few
J gene: TRBJ2-7
V gene: TRBV3-1
D gene: -
CDR3 protein: CASSHRKDSPPYEQYF
CDR3 DNA: TGTGCCAGCAGCCACAGAAAGGACAGCCCCCCCTACGAGCAGTACTTC

clone size: few
J gene: TRBJ2-4
V gene: TRBV9
D gene: TRBD2
CDR3 protein: CASSPGESGVQYF
CDR3 DNA: TGTGCCAGCAGCCCGGGGGAGAGCGGGGTTCAGTACTTC

clone size: many
J gene: TRBJ2-7
V gene: TRBV2
D gene: TRBD2
CDR3 protein: CASSALTSGGEQYF
CDR3 DNA: TGTGCCAGCAGTGCCCTGACTAGCGGGGGCGAGCAGTACTTC

clone size: few
J gene: TRBJ2-5
V gene: TRBV5-1
D gene: TRBD1
CDR3 protein: CASSWGTGNQETQYF
CDR3 DNA: TGCGCCAGCAGCTGGGGGACAGGGAACCAAGAGACCCAGTACTTC

clone size: once
J gene: TRBJ1-5
V gene: TRBV7-2
D gene: -
CDR3 protein: CASSLLGGDQHF
CDR3 DNA: TGTGCCAGCAGCTTGCTTGGGGGCGACCAGCATTTT

clone size: many
J gene: TRBJ2-1
V gene: TRBV11-2
D gene: -
CDR3 protein: CASSLSLGREQFF
CDR3 DNA: TGTGCCAGCAGCTTATCCCTCGGGCGTGAGCAGTTCTTC

clone size: -
J gene: TRBJ2-6
V gene: TRBV30
D gene: -
CDR3 protein: CAWSLTGSGANVLTF
CDR3 DNA: TGTGCCTGGAGTTTGACGGGCTCTGGGGCCAACGTCCTGACTTTC

clone size: few
J gene: TRBJ2-1
V gene: TRBV6-5
D gene: -
CDR3 protein: CASSLGALYNEQFF
CDR3 DNA: TGTGCCAGCAGTTTAGGGGCGCTTTACAATGAGCAGTTCTTC

clone size: few
J gene: TRBJ1-1
V gene: TRBV25-1
D gene: -
CDR3 protein: CASSPPRALNTEAFF
CDR3 DNA: TGTGCCAGCAGCCCCCCTCGAGCACTGAACACTGAAGCTTTCTTT

clone size: few
J gene: TRBJ2-7
V gene: TRBV20-1
D gene: TRBD1
CDR3 protein: CSARSHRGQREQYF
CDR3 DNA: TGCAGTGCTAGGTCCCACAGGGGGCAGCGCGAGCAGTACTTC